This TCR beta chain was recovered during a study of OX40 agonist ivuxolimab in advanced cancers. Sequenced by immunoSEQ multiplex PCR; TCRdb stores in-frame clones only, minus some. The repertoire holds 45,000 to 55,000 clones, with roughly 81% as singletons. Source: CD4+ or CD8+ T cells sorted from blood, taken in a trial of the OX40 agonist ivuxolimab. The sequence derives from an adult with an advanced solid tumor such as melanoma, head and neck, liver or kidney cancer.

The CDR3 region has the DNA TGTGCCAGCAGCTATCGGGAGGGGGGCTACGAGCAGTACTTC. It encodes CASSYREGGYEQYF. The chain employs TRBV7-2 and TRBJ2-7; 8 bases agree with TRBD2. Germline V gene sequence: CDR1 SGHTA, CDR2 FQGNSA. V shed 4 bases and J 3 bases; nucleotides not matched to a gene: 5. There are 14 residues in the CDR3.